This T cell receptor (beta chain) stems from a study of beta chain features in type 1 diabetes. Whole-study results and caveats: For type 1 diabetes patients, VDJ junctions showed fewer insertions and more deletions. Shortening that was moderate but significant affected the TCRB CDR3s of Type 1 diabetes patients in all four CD4+ subsets.

On this clone: Its antigen is currently unknown.

Of the isolated RNA, all was reverse transcribed, and so the sequenced material was expressed TCRB transcripts. TCRdb keeps only in-frame clones here, not all; method: immunoSEQ multiplex PCR. Here the sample spans 160,000 or so clones, roughly 9% being singletons. Source material: central memory CD4+ T cells from blood. This clonotype originated in a woman aged 30 to 39 with type 1 diabetes.

Here the CDR3 reads CASSVSGDTGQPQHF. CDR3 DNA: TGTGCCAGCAGCGTATCCGGGGATACGGGCCAGCCCCAGCATTTT. The chain carries TRBV9 and TRBJ1-5; D unclear. The CDR3 runs 15 residues. Germline V lookup: CDR1 SGDLS, CDR2 YYNGEE. The V end was cut by 1 base, the J end by 7 bases, with 15 bases between.